What follows are 21 T cell receptor beta chains derived from one specimen sequenced in a study of shared clonotypes between healthy human individuals. Measured with immunoSEQ multiplex PCR; TCRdb has only the in-frame clones, and not every one. The table includes about 1.1 million clones, about 84% detected once. The sequencing input was memory CD4+ T cells from PBMCs. The subset denotes: CD45RA-negative fraction. The receptors come from a man between 18 and 29 years old in good health. Some clones in this sample may be carry-over from other donors' samples.

The rearrangement links TRBV7-9 to TRBJ2-1; the match to TRBD2 covers 8 bases. Germline V lookup: CDR1 SEHNR, CDR2 FQNEAQ (reference sequence). Trimming cost V 5 bases and J 8 bases; bases outside gene matches: 11. The CDR3 extends over 15 amino acids. CDR3 nucleotide sequence: TGTGCCAGCAGCCTGCTAGCGGGCCTCGGAGATGAGCAGTTCTTC. Translated: CASSLLAGLGDEQFF.

Turning to this clone: Within the sample, other DNA sequences also encode this same CDR3. V is TRBV7-2 and J is TRBJ2-3; either TRBD1 or TRBD2 may supply D (5 bases each). Trimming took off 5 bases at V and 0 bases at J, with 12 bases between the two ends. This CDR3 has 15 amino acids. Germline CDR1 and CDR2: SGHTA and FQGNSA. The CDR3, as DNA: TGTGCCAGCAGCCGGGACGGCTCTAGCACAGATACGCAGTATTTT. This codes for CASSRDGSSTDTQYF.

This chain joins TRBV5-1 and TRBJ2-3; no clear D. The CDR3 extends over 16 amino acids. The germline gives CDR1 SGHRS, CDR2 YFSETQ. V dropped 4 bases and J dropped 0 bases, with 15 bases sitting between them. DNA of the CDR3: TGCGCCAGCAGCATACGGACGGCCTCTAGCACAGATACGCAGTATTTT. It is translated as CASSIRTASSTDTQYF.

This sequence joins TRBV28 and TRBJ2-2; possibly TRBD2 for D (7 bases). V lost 7 bases and J 2 bases, leaving 14 bases between the germline ends. Germline lookup yields CDR1 MDHEN and CDR2 SYDVKM. The CDR3 is 15 residues long. The CDR3 spells CASIIGGDNTGELFF. The CDR3 nucleotides read TGTGCCAGCATTATAGGGGGGGATAACACCGGGGAGCTGTTTTTT.

This clone has just a few counts. The chain carries TRBV21-1 and TRBJ1-1. TRBV21-1 is noted as a pseudogene. This CDR3 has 15 amino acids. This chain's CDR3 is CASSKGLGPNTEAFF. CDR3 DNA: TGTGCCAGCAGCAAAGGGCTCGGACCGAACACTGAAGCTTTCTTT.

The rearrangement links TRBV29-1 to TRBJ2-2, with 7 bases matching TRBD2. CDR3 length: 13 residues. Germline lookup yields CDR1 SQVTM and CDR2 ANQGSEA. V lost 4 bases and J lost 11; bases outside the gene matches: 10. The CDR3 here is CSVASRGVGELFF. The CDR3 region has the DNA TGCAGCGTTGCATCTCGGGGGGTGGGAGAGCTGTTTTTT.

A word on this clone: A read error may be the cause here, since a much bigger clone is one base away. In the same sample, other DNA sequences code for this CDR3. This chain links TRBV5-4 with TRBJ2-7; no definite D call. Germline CDR1 is SGHNT and CDR2 is YYREEE (reference sequence). Trimming removed 4 bases at V and 4 bases at J, with 12 bases between. The CDR3 covers 13 residues. The CDR3 DNA reads TGTGCCAGCAGCCCGAGGACGGGTTACGAGCAGTACTTC. Translation gives CASSPRTGYEQYF.

This chain uses TRBV18 with TRBJ1-4, with D uncertain. V lost 2 bases and J lost 8, with 9 bases in between. In germline, CDR1 is KGHSH, CDR2 LQKENI. The CDR3 runs 13 residues. In DNA form, the CDR3 reads TGTGCCAGCTCACCAGTCCTGGGCGAAAAACTGTTTTTT. This sequence encodes CASSPVLGEKLFF.

This chain connects TRBV9 to TRBJ2-1; 11 bases match TRBD2. Germline trimming cut 2 bases from V and 3 bases from J; bases unmatched to any gene: 4. The CDR3 covers 16 residues. Germline loops: CDR1 SGDLS, CDR2 YYNGEE. The CDR3 DNA follows: TGTGCCAGCAGCGTGCAACTAGCGGGAGTCTACAATGAGCAGTTCTTC. It translates to CASSVQLAGVYNEQFF.

The J gene is TRBJ2-7, the V gene TRBV5-6; perhaps TRBD2 as D (6 bases). The ends were cut back, 4 bases at V and 2 bases at J, with 16 bases in the middle. Germline-derived CDR1 and CDR2 are SGHDT and YYEEEE. This CDR3 comprises 15 residues. This CDR3 is CASSRGGTPPYEQYF. The CDR3 nucleotides are TGTGCCAGCAGCCGAGGCGGGACCCCACCCTACGAGCAGTACTTC.

V usage is TRBV30 and J usage is TRBJ1-2; D gene ambiguous. CDR1 and CDR2 (germline): GTSNPN, SVGIG (reference sequence). CDR3 length equals 12 residues. Trimming cost V 0 bases and J 4 bases, with 6 bases left between them. CDR3 in amino acids: CAWSVRSYGYTF. The CDR3 DNA is TGTGCCTGGAGTGTACGGTCCTATGGCTACACCTTC.

V and J are TRBV7-3 and TRBJ2-5, with 13 bases that match TRBD2. Germline trimming cut 5 bases from V and 7 bases from J; bases unmatched to any gene: 7. Germline CDR1 reads SGHTA; CDR2 reads FQGTGA. The CDR3 runs 15 residues. This CDR3 reads CASSRLGLAGSTQYF. CDR3 DNA sequence: TGTGCCAGCAGCCGGCTGGGACTAGCGGGATCGACCCAGTACTTC. The full variable domain, in which reference TRBV7-3 and TRBJ2-5 provide the parts outside the CDR3, is GAGVSQTPSNKVTEKGKYVELRCDPISGHTALYWYRQSLGQGPEFLIYFQGTGAADDSGLPNDRFFAVRPEGSVSTLKIQRTERGDSAVYLCASSRLGLAGSTQYFGPGTRLLVL.

The chain joins TRBV27 to TRBJ2-2; 10 bases align to TRBD2. This CDR3 contains 14 residues. Looked up from germline, CDR1 is MNHEY and CDR2 is SMNVEV (reference sequence). V lost 4 bases and J lost 5; bases outside the gene matches: 1. CDR3 in amino acids: CASSSAGGTGELFF. The CDR3 bases are TGTGCCAGCAGTTCAGCGGGAGGGACCGGGGAGCTGTTTTTT.

The sample holds one count of this clone. The chain joins TRBV11-2 to TRBJ2-7; 7 bases map to TRBD2. This CDR3 contains 16 residues. Trimming at V came to 5 bases and at J to 6 bases, leaving 16 bases not matched to a gene. The germline V gene has CDR1 SGHAT and CDR2 FQNNGV. Here the CDR3 DNA reads TGTGCCAGCAGCCGGGTGGGGGGGACGTCAACTAGCGAGCAGTACTTC. This sequence encodes CASSRVGGTSTSEQYF.

The chain has TRBV28 and TRBJ1-5; D not resolved. The CDR3 extends over 14 amino acids. Germline lookup yields CDR1 MDHEN and CDR2 SYDVKM. Trimming cost V 5 bases and J 4 bases, with 12 bases left between them. CDR3 loop: CASSPPFENQPQHF. The DNA of the CDR3 is TGTGCCAGCAGTCCGCCTTTCGAAAATCAGCCCCAGCATTTT. Using reference TRBV28 and TRBJ1-5 for the parts outside the CDR3, the full variable domain is DVKVTQSSRYLVKRTGEKVFLECVQDMDHENMFWYRQDPGLGLRLIYFSYDVKMKEKGDIPEGYSVSREKKERFSLILESASTNQTSMYLCASSPPFENQPQHFGDGTRLSIL.

The CDR3 sequence: CSVGAGYAGREQYF. The DNA of the CDR3 is TGCAGCGTTGGTGCGGGGTACGCAGGGCGCGAGCAGTACTTC. This chain links TRBV29-1 with TRBJ2-7, with D tentatively TRBD2 (6 bases). Per germline, CDR1 SQVTM and CDR2 ANQGSEA. Trimming removed 4 bases at V and 6 bases at J, with 19 bases between. The CDR3 is 14 amino acids.

This clone was counted only a few times. V and J are TRBV9 and TRBJ2-2; the match to TRBD2 covers 10 bases. The length of the CDR3 is 15 residues. Germline V gives CDR1 SGDLS, CDR2 YYNGEE. Trimming cost V 2 bases and J 8 bases; bases outside gene matches: 6. The CDR3 bases are TGTGCCAGCAGCGTCGCTAGCGGGAGCTTAGGGGAGCTGTTTTTT. Translating gives CASSVASGSLGELFF.

The J gene is TRBJ2-7, the V gene TRBV25-1; D is perhaps TRBD1 (7 bases). Trimming removed 5 bases at V and 6 bases at J, with 14 bases between. CDR1 is MGHDK, CDR2 SYGVNS, per germline. There are 13 residues in the CDR3. This chain's CDR3 is CASSPGQGGEQYF. For the CDR3, the DNA is TGTGCCAGCAGTCCCGGGCAGGGGGGCGAGCAGTACTTC.

The chain links TRBV9 to TRBJ2-3, with 7 nucleotides matching TRBD2. Germline V CDR1 and CDR2: SGDLS, YYNGEE. This CDR3 spans 15 amino acids. The V and J ends lost 4 bases and 5 bases, in that order; junction bases with no gene match: 10. The chain's CDR3 is CASSTLGRELDTQYF. The CDR3 nucleotides read TGTGCCAGCAGCACCCTAGGGCGGGAGTTAGATACGCAGTATTTT.

V usage is TRBV6-6 and J usage is TRBJ1-4; D unresolved. Trimming removed 2 bases from V and 6 bases from J, with 13 bases in between. In germline, CDR1 is MNHNY, CDR2 SVGAGI (reference sequence). This CDR3 is 15 amino acids long. CDR3 loop: CASSYPAGEDEKLFF. The CDR3 DNA is TGTGCCAGCAGTTACCCCGCTGGGGAAGATGAAAAACTGTTTTTT.

The rearrangement links TRBV7-2 to TRBJ1-5; the D is unclear. CDR1 SGHTA and CDR2 FQGNSA come from the germline V gene. The CDR3 has 13 amino acids. V lost 7 bases and J lost 0, with 7 bases in between. This CDR3 reads CASNGYSNQPQHF. The CDR3, as DNA: TGTGCCAGCAACGGCTATAGCAATCAGCCCCAGCATTTT.